One sample yielded the 18 T cell receptor beta chains listed below, sequenced in a study of graft-versus-host responses after intestinal transplantation. These receptors lack a known antigen. Sequencing was performed with immunoSEQ multiplex PCR; in TCRdb, only in-frame clones are kept and a portion is missing. The sample lists fewer than 120,000 clones, over 85% occurring once. The material sequenced was unstimulated CD8+ T cells sorted from spleen or lymph node cells, taken before intestinal transplant. The receptors stem from a human donor who received an intestinal transplant.

V usage is TRBV27 and J usage is TRBJ2-7; 13 bases line up with TRBD2. Germline CDR1 MNHEY, CDR2 SMNVEV (reference sequence). J gave up 7 bases and V 1 base, and 7 bases lay outside the gene matches. The CDR3 loop spans 16 amino acids. The CDR3 sequence: CASSLYMGTSGMEQYF. CDR3 sequence (DNA): TGTGCCAGCAGTTTATACATGGGGACTAGCGGGATGGAGCAGTACTTC.

This chain uses TRBV7-9 with TRBJ2-1; D is perhaps TRBD2 (6 bases). Germline V gives CDR1 SEHNR, CDR2 FQNEAQ (reference sequence). Trimming left V 4 bases short and J 5 bases short, with 15 bases between. The CDR3 sequence is 15 residues long. CDR3 sequence: CASSSAPRRDNEQFF. In nucleotides, the CDR3 is TGTGCCAGCAGCTCCGCCCCGCGGAGGGACAATGAGCAGTTCTTC.

The chain combines TRBV4-1 with TRBJ2-1; 7 nucleotides match TRBD2. This CDR3 is built from 14 residues. The ends lost 4 bases at V and 8 bases at J; junction bases unmatched: 8. Germline V lookup: CDR1 MGHRA, CDR2 YSYEKL. The CDR3 DNA is TGCGCCAGCAGCCTGAGGACTAGTCCCTATGAGCAGTTCTTC. It specifies CASSLRTSPYEQFF.

The chain carries TRBV4-2 and TRBJ1-2; D call uncertain. Germline CDR1 reads LGHNA; CDR2 reads YNFKEQ. The CDR3 has 15 amino acids. V was shortened by 0 bases and J by 0 bases, with 8 bases between the two germline ends. The CDR3 loop reads CASSQEGRSNYGYTF. The CDR3 DNA reads TGTGCCAGCAGCCAAGAAGGCAGATCTAACTATGGCTACACCTTC.

This chain links TRBV9 with TRBJ2-7, with D possibly matching TRBD1 (6 bases). The ends were cut back, 1 base at V and 7 bases at J, with 18 bases in the middle. Germline V gives CDR1 SGDLS, CDR2 YYNGEE. The CDR3 contains 15 residues. CDR3 DNA: TGTGCCAGCAGCGTAAGGGACATGTTAACGGAGGAGCAGTACTTC. This translates into CASSVRDMLTEEQYF.

The chain recombines TRBV7-9 with TRBJ2-1, with D possibly called TRBD1 or TRBD2 (5 bases each). Trimming took off 5 bases at V and 3 bases at J, with 17 bases between the two ends. CDR3 length equals 16 residues. Germline V gene lookup returns CDR1 SEHNR and CDR2 FQNEAQ (reference sequence). CDR3 sequence reads: CASSPSRDLNYNEQFF. CDR3 nucleotide sequence: TGTGCCAGCAGCCCGAGCCGGGACCTTAACTACAATGAGCAGTTCTTC. The complete variable domain, with remaining parts taken from reference TRBV7-9 and TRBJ2-1, reads DTGVSQNPRHKITKRGQNVTFRCDPISEHNRLYWYRQTLGQGPEFLTYFQNEAQLEKSRLLSDRFSAERPKGSFSTLEIQRTEQGDSAMYLCASSPSRDLNYNEQFFGPGTRLTVL.

The V call is TRBV30, the J call TRBJ2-5; no reliable D call. CDR3 length: 11 residues. Between the trimmed V and J ends, which lost 4 bases and 2 bases, there was a span of 5 bases. The germline CDR1 and CDR2 sequences are GTSNPN and SVGIG (reference sequence). CDR3 sequence: CAWNLQETQYF. The CDR3 coding sequence is TGTGCCTGGAACTTACAAGAGACCCAGTACTTC. The full variable domain, with the rest looked up from reference TRBV30 and TRBJ2-5, is SQTIHQWPATLVQPVGSPLSLECTVEGTSNPNLYWYRQAAGRGLQLLFYSVGIGQISSEVPQNLSASRPQDRQFILSSKKLLLSDSGFYLCAWNLQETQYFGPGTRLLVL.

The CDR3 is CASSAGANTGELFF. DNA of the CDR3: TGCGCCAGCAGTGCGGGCGCGAACACCGGGGAGCTGTTTTTT. The V call is TRBV10-2, the J call TRBJ2-2; D ambiguous. This CDR3 comprises 14 residues. Deletions cut 4 bases from V and 0 bases from J, with 6 bases between. The V gene's germline CDR1 is WSHSY and CDR2 SAAADI.

V is TRBV4-1 and J is TRBJ1-1, with 9 bases matching TRBD1. V trimming: 5 bases; J trimming: 1 base; junction bases outside the gene matches: 5. The CDR3 has 15 amino acids. CDR1 MGHRA and CDR2 YSYEKL come from the germline V gene. The CDR3 nucleotides read TGCGCCAGCAGCGTCGAGGACAGGGGGAACACTGAAGCTTTCTTT. Protein product: CASSVEDRGNTEAFF.

This clone was counted a few times. CDR3 residues: CASSQSGTSGTYEQYF. CDR3 in DNA: TGTGCCAGCAGCCAAAGCGGGACTAGCGGCACCTACGAGCAGTACTTC. The chain is built from TRBV7-9 and TRBJ2-7; TRBD2 matches at 11 bases. With V trimmed by 5 bases and J by 2 bases, 8 bases remained unmatched. This CDR3 contains 16 residues. In germline, CDR1 is SEHNR, CDR2 FQNEAQ (reference sequence).

This clone occurred once. This rearrangement joins TRBV13 to TRBJ2-7; TRBD2 matches at 8 bases. This CDR3 contains 13 residues. CDR1 PRHDT and CDR2 FYEKMQ come from the germline V gene (reference sequence). The ends lost 3 bases at V and 5 bases at J; junction bases unmatched: 3. Written as DNA, the CDR3 is TGTGCCAGCAGCTTCCAGCGGGAGCACGAGCAGTACTTC. Translated, it gives CASSFQREHEQYF. Filled out from reference TRBV13 and TRBJ2-7, the complete variable domain reads AAGVIQSPRHLIKEKRETATLKCYPIPRHDTVYWYQQGPGQDPQFLISFYEKMQSDKGSIPDRFSAQQFSDYHSELNMSSLELGDSALYFCASSFQREHEQYFGPGTRLTVT.

The V call is TRBV15, the J call TRBJ2-3; 7 nucleotides align to TRBD2. Trimming at V came to 4 bases and at J to 4 bases, leaving 5 bases not matched to a gene. The CDR3 sequence is 14 residues long. Germline assignment: CDR1 LNHNV and CDR2 YYDKDF (reference sequence). The CDR3 nucleotides read TGTGCCACCAGCACCCAGCGGGGTCCAGATACGCAGTATTTT. This encodes CATSTQRGPDTQYF.

The chain's CDR3 is CASSSTKLALYNEQFF. DNA for the CDR3: TGTGCCAGCAGTTCCACAAAGCTCGCCCTCTACAATGAGCAGTTCTTC. The chain carries TRBV28 and TRBJ2-1; D unresolved. Germline-derived CDR1 and CDR2 are MDHEN and SYDVKM. Trimming took 4 bases from V and 3 from J, leaving 16 bases between them. The CDR3 is 16 amino acids.

The rearrangement links TRBV6-5 to TRBJ2-1; 7 nucleotides align to TRBD1. The CDR3 contains 13 residues. From germline, CDR1 is MNHEY and CDR2 SVGAGI. V dropped 5 bases and J dropped 6; count of bases not matched to a gene: 4. The CDR3 loop is CASSPTGVNEQFF. CDR3 DNA sequence: TGTGCCAGCAGTCCCACAGGGGTCAATGAGCAGTTCTTC.

The CDR3: CASSYAGPRNEQFF. In DNA form, the CDR3 reads TGTGCCAGCAGTTACGCGGGACCTAGAAATGAGCAGTTCTTC. The chain combines TRBV6-5 with TRBJ2-1, with D possibly matching TRBD2 (6 bases). V lost 2 bases to trimming and J lost 7 bases, with 12 bases between them. The germline V gene encodes CDR1 MNHEY and CDR2 SVGAGI. The CDR3 covers 14 residues.

The V and J genes are TRBV14 and TRBJ1-2; D gene ambiguous. Trimming left V 0 bases short and J 4 bases short, with 9 bases between. This CDR3 spans 14 amino acids. CDR1 and CDR2 from the germline V gene are SGHDN and FVKESK. The CDR3 DNA reads TGTGCCAGCAGCCAAGACTCCGGAATCTATGGCTACACCTTC. Translating it yields CASSQDSGIYGYTF.

V is TRBV29-1 and J is TRBJ1-2, with 11 bases matching TRBD1. CDR1 and CDR2 (germline): SQVTM, ANQGSEA. With V trimmed by 6 bases and J by 4 bases, 7 bases remained unmatched. The CDR3 sequence is 14 residues long. This chain's CDR3 is CSVQGQGAGYGYTF. Written as DNA, the CDR3 is TGCAGCGTCCAAGGACAGGGGGCCGGCTATGGCTACACCTTC.

The rearrangement links TRBV7-9 to TRBJ2-3, with 9 bases identical to TRBD2. The J segment lost 5 bases and the V segment lost 5 bases, leaving 8 bases of the junction unmatched. The CDR3 consists of 15 residues. Germline values: CDR1 SEHNR, CDR2 FQNEAQ (reference sequence). CDR3 sequence reads: CASSGTSLYKDTQYF. The CDR3 coding sequence is TGTGCCAGCAGCGGGACTAGCCTGTACAAAGATACGCAGTATTTT.